The clone carrying this T cell receptor (beta chain) appeared a few times. Germline CDR1 MDHEN, CDR2 SYDVKM. The CDR3 spans 12 residues. Trimming stripped 5 bases from V and 7 bases from J, with 11 bases between. Participants spanned ages about 18 to 90 years and resided in about 25 US areas. These data originate in a study of blood T cell repertoires in COVID-19. Sequenced by immunoSEQ multiplex PCR; TCRdb stores in-frame clones only, minus some. The repertoire has approximately 210,000 clones, roughly 84% of them found once; the top ten carry 7.2%. The receptor comes from a man aged 25 to 40 in a cohort exposed to, infected with or recovered from COVID-19 (not recorded which). The chain joins TRBV28 to TRBJ1-2; D call uncertain. Sequenced material: PBMCs or T cells enriched from blood (not recorded which). Here the CDR3 DNA reads TGTGCCAGCAGTCCTACAGCCCGTGGCTACACCTTC. Translated, it gives CASSPTARGYTF.